The 23 T cell receptor beta chains given below trace back to one sample, sequenced in a study of identical twins (dated by TCRdb to the mid-2010s). Library generation was performed with 5' RACE. Sequencing instrument: Illumina HiSeq 2000. The public reads were run again by TCRdb, first through fastp at Q25 and then through MiXCR, and only productive beta chains were kept. Entries are consolidated by CDR3 protein sequence, retaining the most common genes and DNA. Within this sample are about 240,000 distinct CDR3 sequences, with under 12% of them counted one time only. Approximately 9.1% of the sample lies in the top ten. The source material was memory T cells sorted from blood. In the paper's terms, the cell subset or site label means: CD45RO+ enriched T cells. The receptors here all came from a man over 45 in good health.

This clonotype was counted many times. The chain combines TRBV6-2 or TRBV6-3 with TRBJ1-5; 9 bases fit TRBD1. Germline V CDR1 and CDR2: MNHEY, SVGEGT. This CDR3 has 13 amino acids. J was trimmed by 7 bases and V by 5 bases; bases with no gene match: 3. In DNA form, the CDR3 reads TGTGCCAGCAGTGGGGACAGGGTGCAGCCCCAGCATTTT. It codes for CASSGDRVQPQHF.

This clonotype was seen a handful of times. The rearrangement uses TRBV29-1 and TRBJ2-1, with 9 bases that match TRBD1. Germline lookup yields CDR1 SQVTM and CDR2 ANQGSEA. Trimming cost V 7 bases and J 0 bases; bases outside gene matches: 4. The CDR3 has 14 amino acids. CDR3 DNA sequence: TGCAGCGGTGGGACAGGGAGCTCCTACAATGAGCAGTTCTTC. The encoded protein is CSGGTGSSYNEQFF.

This clonotype was observed many times. J is TRBJ2-1 and V is TRBV4-3, with D unresolved. Germline V lookup: CDR1 LGHNA, CDR2 YSLEER. This CDR3 has 13 amino acids. Trimming stripped 2 bases from V and 4 bases from J, with 6 bases between. Here the CDR3 DNA reads TGCGCCAGCAGCCAATTGCGTTACAATGAGCAGTTCTTC. Protein: CASSQLRYNEQFF.

This clonotype was recorded many times. The V gene is TRBV7-2, the J gene TRBJ2-7; 11 nucleotides align to TRBD2. V lost 0 bases and J lost 6; bases outside the gene matches: 7. CDR3 length: 16 amino acids. Germline V gene sequence: CDR1 SGHTA, CDR2 FQGNSA. The CDR3 DNA is TGTGCCAGCAGCTTAGCGGCCCTAGCGGGAGGAGGCGAGCAGTACTTC. Its protein product is CASSLAALAGGGEQYF.

In its sample, this clonotype was seen many times. V is TRBV28 and J is TRBJ1-3, with no clear D. Germline V gene sequence: CDR1 MDHEN, CDR2 SYDVKM. The CDR3 contains 16 residues. Trimming took 3 bases from V and 2 from J, leaving 14 bases between them. The chain's CDR3 is CASSFPSSEAGNTIYF. DNA of the CDR3: TGTGCCAGCAGTTTTCCCTCGTCGGAGGCTGGAAACACCATATATTTT.

This clonotype was detected many times. The V call is TRBV4-1, the J call TRBJ2-1, with a tentative D call TRBD2 (5 bases). Trimming removed 0 bases from V and 2 bases from J, with 11 bases in between. CDR3 size: 16 residues. Germline-derived CDR1 and CDR2 are MGHRA and YSYEKL. This CDR3 is CASSQDHGETYNEQFF. The CDR3, as DNA: TGCGCCAGCAGCCAAGATCACGGGGAGACCTACAATGAGCAGTTCTTC.

This clonotype was recorded many times. The chain is built from TRBV20-1 and TRBJ2-5; TRBD2 might be the D (6 bases). CDR1 and CDR2 (germline): DFQATT, SNEGSKA (reference sequence). The CDR3 totals 15 residues. Trimming took 3 bases from V and 5 from J, leaving 19 bases between them. In DNA, the CDR3 is TGCAGTGCTAGGGCCTTCTTGGAGGGTACGGAGACCCAGTACTTC. The encoded protein is CSARAFLEGTETQYF.

V usage is TRBV28 and J usage is TRBJ2-1; D unresolved. CDR1 and CDR2 from the germline V gene are MDHEN and SYDVKM. This CDR3 has 16 amino acids. V was trimmed by 2 bases and J by 0 bases, leaving 11 bases between them. In DNA form, the CDR3 reads TGTGCCAGCAGTTTAGCGCACAAGAGCTCCTACAATGAGCAGTTCTTC. It codes for CASSLAHKSSYNEQFF. The variable domain in full, completed from reference TRBV28 and TRBJ2-1, reads DVKVTQSSRYLVKRTGEKVFLECVQDMDHENMFWYRQDPGLGLRLIYFSYDVKMKEKGDIPEGYSVSREKKERFSLILESASTNQTSMYLCASSLAHKSSYNEQFFGPGTRLTVL.

This clonotype was seen repeatedly, ten times or more. The rearrangement uses TRBV7-3 and TRBJ2-3, with TRBD2 as a possible D gene (5 bases). From germline, CDR1 is SGHTA and CDR2 FQGTGA. There are 14 residues in the CDR3. V was cut by 4 bases and J by 4 bases, with 12 bases left in between. CDR3 nucleotide sequence: TGTGCCAGCAGCTGGGTAGAGGGCGCAGATACGCAGTATTTT. This translates into CASSWVEGADTQYF.

The sample holds many counts of this clonotype. The chain employs TRBV10-3 and TRBJ2-7; D is perhaps TRBD2 (6 bases). Trimming left V 4 bases short and J 4 bases short, with 11 bases between. Germline loops: CDR1 ENHRY, CDR2 SYGVKD. The CDR3 contains 13 residues. CDR3 nucleotides: TGTGCCATCAGTGGACGGGAGAGATACGAGCAGTACTTC. Encoded protein: CAISGRERYEQYF.

J is TRBJ2-5 and V is TRBV7-2; D ambiguous. V was pared by 2 bases and J by 1 base, with 5 bases between. Germline V gene data show CDR1 as SGHTA and CDR2 as FQGNSA. The CDR3 is 13 amino acids. In nucleotides, the CDR3 is TGTGCCAGCAGCTTAAGCGCCCAAGAGACCCAGTACTTC. Its translation: CASSLSAQETQYF.

This clonotype has at least ten counts. The chain links TRBV5-1 to TRBJ2-2, with 12 bases identical to TRBD2. There are 16 residues in the CDR3. With V trimmed by 2 bases and J by 3 bases, 2 bases remained unmatched. The germline V gene has CDR1 SGHRS and CDR2 YFSETQ. The CDR3 spells CASSFGLAGHTGELFF. CDR3 nucleotide sequence: TGCGCCAGCAGCTTCGGACTAGCGGGACACACCGGGGAGCTGTTTTTT. Looking up the rest from reference TRBV5-1 and TRBJ2-2 gives the full variable domain: KAGVTQTPRYLIKTRGQQVTLSCSPISGHRSVSWYQQTPGQGLQFLFEYFSETQRNKGNFPGRFSGRQFSNSRSEMNVSTLELGDSALYLCASSFGLAGHTGELFFGEGSRLTVL.

This clonotype was found a few times. The rearrangement links TRBV30 to TRBJ1-2; 7 bases align to TRBD1. Germline V lookup: CDR1 GTSNPN, CDR2 SVGIG (reference sequence). After removal of 3 bases from V and 4 bases from J, the junction contained 5 bases not matched to a gene. This CDR3 spans 13 amino acids. This CDR3 is CAWSEGGRYGYTF. CDR3 bases: TGTGCCTGGAGCGAAGGGGGCCGCTATGGCTACACCTTC.

This clonotype has more than one count but fewer than ten. The chain carries TRBV30 and TRBJ1-2, with TRBD1 identical over 9 bases. This CDR3 has 13 residues. The V and J ends lost 7 bases and 8 bases, in that order; junction bases with no gene match: 11. Looked up from germline, CDR1 is GTSNPN and CDR2 is SVGIG (reference sequence). CDR3 nucleotides: TGTGCCTCAACAAACAGGGGGCCGGGAGGCTACACCTTC. Protein product: CASTNRGPGGYTF.

CDR3 in amino acids: CASSQPQGDSLYTDTQYF. The CDR3 DNA follows: TGTGCCAGCAGCCAGCCCCAGGGAGACTCGCTTTACACAGATACGCAGTATTTT. The V gene is TRBV4-2, the J gene TRBJ2-3; perhaps D is TRBD1 or TRBD2 (5 bases each). Germline CDR1 reads LGHNA; CDR2 reads YNFKEQ. This CDR3 has 18 amino acids. V lost 3 bases and J 2 bases, leaving 21 bases between the germline ends.

This clonotype has ten or more counts. The chain carries TRBV28 and TRBJ2-2, with TRBD1 matching 11 bases. Germline-derived CDR1 and CDR2 are MDHEN and SYDVKM. The junction had 0 bases not matched to a gene; V was cut back by 6 bases and J by 3 bases. This CDR3 is built from 14 residues. This CDR3 reads CASRDRGHTGELFF. CDR3 nucleotides: TGTGCCAGCAGGGACAGGGGGCACACCGGGGAGCTGTTTTTT.

This clonotype turned up a few times. The rearrangement uses TRBV7-2 and TRBJ1-1; unclear D gene. Germline V CDR1 and CDR2: SGHTA, FQGNSA. This CDR3 region has 12 residues. Trimming pared 5 bases from V and 8 bases from J, leaving 12 bases between. The CDR3 bases are TGTGCCAGCAGCCCCAGGTCAGAGGAAGCTTTCTTT. As protein: CASSPRSEEAFF.

The CDR3 spells CATNLSGSGGELFF. The CDR3 DNA reads TGTGCCACCAATCTTAGCGGTAGTGGCGGGGAGCTGTTTTTT. J is TRBJ2-2 and V is TRBV24-1, with D tentatively TRBD2 (6 bases). Trimming left V 8 bases short and J 7 bases short, with 16 bases between. CDR1 and CDR2 (germline): KGHDR, SFDVKD. This CDR3 spans 14 amino acids.

This clonotype was picked up a small number of times. V usage is TRBV30 and J usage is TRBJ1-5; 7 nucleotides match TRBD1. The CDR3 has 16 amino acids. J was trimmed by 2 bases and V by 5 bases; bases with no gene match: 12. Germline V gives CDR1 GTSNPN, CDR2 SVGIG (reference sequence). The CDR3 coding sequence is TGTGCCTGGTACAGACAGGGATGGGGTGGCAATCAGCCCCAGCATTTT. It is translated as CAWYRQGWGGNQPQHF.

The chain couples TRBV10-3 to TRBJ2-7; 11 positions agree with TRBD1. The CDR3 is 13 residues long. Per germline, CDR1 ENHRY and CDR2 SYGVKD. V was pared by 10 bases and J by 5 bases, with 7 bases of the junction left unmatched. The CDR3: CATSGQGADEQYF. The CDR3 DNA reads TGTGCCACCTCAGGACAGGGGGCCGACGAGCAGTACTTC.

This clonotype was picked up a small number of times. The chain is built from TRBV28 and TRBJ2-3; 7 bases agree with TRBD2. The CDR3 length is 13 residues. Germline-derived CDR1 and CDR2 are MDHEN and SYDVKM. V was clipped by 2 bases and J by 9 bases; unmatched bases: 5. The CDR3 sequence: CASSLQLADTQYF. CDR3 nucleotides: TGTGCCAGCAGTTTACAGCTAGCGGACACGCAGTATTTT.

The rearrangement joins TRBV7-8 to TRBJ2-1; 7 bases are shared with TRBD2. Trimming removed 6 bases from V and 5 bases from J; junction bases left unmatched: 4. The CDR3 totals 13 residues. Per germline, CDR1 SGHVS and CDR2 FQNEAQ. The CDR3 sequence is CASSFTSDNEQFF. The CDR3 DNA is TGTGCCAGCAGTTTTACTAGCGACAATGAGCAGTTCTTC.

In its sample, this clonotype was seen a few times. The chain combines TRBV7-2 with TRBJ2-3, with D possibly being TRBD2 (6 bases). This CDR3 contains 16 residues. Germline CDR1 SGHTA, CDR2 FQGNSA. The V end lost 2 bases, the J end lost 1 base, and 13 bases lay between the germline ends. The CDR3 sequence is CASSLRGGGGTDTQYF. In DNA, the CDR3 is TGTGCCAGCAGCTTAAGAGGAGGCGGGGGCACAGATACGCAGTATTTT.